This T cell receptor beta chain was sequenced for a study of shared clonotypes between healthy human individuals (dated by TCRdb to about 2020). Looking at the study overall: A couple of women and three men aged 18 to 49 years were included in the cohort. Leukapheresis yielded between about 0.94 and 9.5 billion PBMCs per donor. To increase sequencing depth and limit assay-specific biases, TCR repertoire library preparation and sequencing were carried out by different laboratories using diverse techniques. For each donor, CD4 naive and CD4 memory were each given three plates, CD8 naive was given two plates, and CD8 memory was given one plate. Blood TCR repertoires of roughly five healthy adults were deeply sequenced to estimate repertoire size and the extent of clonotype sharing between individuals. Points the paper makes about the study in general: Based on pairwise subsampling, the degree of clonotype sharing among donors was expected to be affected by sequencing depth. Higher generation probabilities were observed for clonotypes shared by all four sorted-subset donors than for non-shared clonotypes. Sampling was limited to blood, and TCR repertoires in tissue likely differ from TCR repertoires in blood. The genetic and exposure-history diversity represented was limited by the small number of donors. Naive subsets generally had larger estimated clonotype richness than memory subsets did. Incomplete sequencing was indicated by rarefaction of sorted-subset datasets, despite the large sequencing depth. Across a few donors, roughly 5.1% of naive CD4, over 3% of naive CD8, around 2.5% of memory CD4, and approximately 0.4% of memory CD8 clonotypes were shared.

Donors were healthy HIV-negative adults with no recently reported acute infections or vaccinations. All donors were Caucasian adults living in Nashville, Tennessee, USA. CD4+ T cells were enriched by magnetic negative selection, after which naive cells were positively selected on CD45RA and the negative fraction was taken as the memory subset. After blood collection by leukapheresis, PBMCs were isolated using Ficoll-Histopaque density gradient centrifugation and then cryopreserved in the vapor phase of liquid nitrogen. Analytical flow cytometry was used to check the purity and quantity of every magnetically sorted T cell population. Genomic DNA was isolated from each sorted fraction and quantified by UV absorbance on a Nanodrop 2000c. TCR CDR3 regions were amplified from genomic DNA by multiplex PCR using the deep immunoSEQ assay. Genomic DNA extracted from each cell subset was distributed evenly over all wells of several immunoSEQ 96-well plates, and each plate served as one replicate. Each replicate PCR for sorted subsets received approximately 220 ng genomic DNA, equal to some 32,000 T cell genomes. The purified libraries were quantified using a Qubit 3.0 fluorometer, sized with a Bioanalyzer 2100, and then quantified again using the KAPA Library Quantification kit. A separate single-read 150-cycle Illumina NextSeq 550 flow cell was used to sequence each immunoSEQ 96-well plate. The study's processing was this. The immunoSEQ output contained only junctional sequences without quality scores, so filtering could not match that applied to full-length reads. To assign V/J genes and CDR3, sequences were annotated using PyIR, a Python wrapper for IgBLAST v1.9, with IMGT germline references. Reads with weak V/J assignments (E-value above 1e-6), missing CDR3, stop codons, out-of-frame junctions, or ambiguous translated residues were removed. A V3J clonotype was defined by an identical inferred V gene, J gene, and CDR3 amino acid sequence. Percentage overlap between repertoires was calculated by dividing the number of shared unique clonotypes by the size of the smaller repertoire. Richness of each repertoire was evaluated using RTK rarefaction, the Chao1 estimator, and Recon v2.1 estimates of unobserved clonotypes. OLGA was used to compute generation probabilities for all TCRbeta clonotypes that the gDNA method yielded from four donors. The table comes from immuneACCESS by way of TCRdb, which keeps in-frame sequences with V and J called. Part of the clones is missing from these tables; in studies checked, under half for an unresolved V gene and the rest for unknown reasons. V and J calls and clone size are copied from that table; D and trimming were computed from the DNA. The sample table contains some 650,000 clones; only one count was recorded for roughly 97% of them. The ten most abundant clones make up about 0.06% of the sample.

CDR1 and CDR2 (SGHDT, YYEEEE) derive from the germline V gene. Trimming accounts for 5 bases at V and 4 bases at J, while the number of junction bases matched to no gene is 5. The CDR3 runs 13 amino acids, cysteine and phenylalanine included. Of the read, only the CDR3 DNA is kept; its 39 bases are in frame from base 1. Points on this clone: Its antigen target is currently unknown. No per-base quality is available; no much larger clone lies one base away.

The sequence links TRBV5-6 to TRBJ1-2, with 7 middle bases fitting TRBD1. Specimen: naive CD4+ T cells sorted from blood. Taken with the paper, the label for cell subset or site translates to: CD45RA+ positively selected. The clonotype originates from a woman in her twenties or thirties in good health. The DNA reads as follows: TGTGCCAGCAGTTCACAGGGGCCCTATGGCTACACCTTC. The resulting protein is CASSSQGPYGYTF.